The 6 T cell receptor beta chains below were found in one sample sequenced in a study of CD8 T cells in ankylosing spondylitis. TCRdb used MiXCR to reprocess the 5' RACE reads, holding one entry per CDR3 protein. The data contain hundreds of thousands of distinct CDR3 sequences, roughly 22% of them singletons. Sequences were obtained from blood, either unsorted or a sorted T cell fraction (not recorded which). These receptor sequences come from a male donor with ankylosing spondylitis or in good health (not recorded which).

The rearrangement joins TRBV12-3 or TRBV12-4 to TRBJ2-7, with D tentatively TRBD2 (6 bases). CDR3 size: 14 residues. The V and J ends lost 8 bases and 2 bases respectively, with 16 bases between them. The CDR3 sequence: CASSGGTEPYEQYF. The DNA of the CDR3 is TGTGCCAGCTCCGGCGGGACGGAGCCCTACGAGCAGTACTTC.

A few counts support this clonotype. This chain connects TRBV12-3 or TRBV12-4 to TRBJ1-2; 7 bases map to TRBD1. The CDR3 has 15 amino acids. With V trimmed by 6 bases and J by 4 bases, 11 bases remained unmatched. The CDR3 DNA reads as TGTGCCAGCAGCCCCCTGACAGGGCTCGGCTATGGCTACACCTTC. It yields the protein CASSPLTGLGYGYTF.

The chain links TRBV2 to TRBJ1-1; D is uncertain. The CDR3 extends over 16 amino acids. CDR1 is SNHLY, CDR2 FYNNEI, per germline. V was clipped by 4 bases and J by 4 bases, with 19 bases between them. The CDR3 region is CASSGEEGGRITEAFF. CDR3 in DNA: TGTGCCAGCAGTGGTGAGGAGGGAGGGCGAATCACTGAAGCTTTCTTT.

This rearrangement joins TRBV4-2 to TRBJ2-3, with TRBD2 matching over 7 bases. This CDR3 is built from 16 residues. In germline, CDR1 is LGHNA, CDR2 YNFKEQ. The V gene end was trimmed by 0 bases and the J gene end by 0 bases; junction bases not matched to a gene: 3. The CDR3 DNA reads TGTGCCAGCAGCCAAGAAATGGGGGGGAGCACAGATACGCAGTATTTT. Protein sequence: CASSQEMGGSTDTQYF.

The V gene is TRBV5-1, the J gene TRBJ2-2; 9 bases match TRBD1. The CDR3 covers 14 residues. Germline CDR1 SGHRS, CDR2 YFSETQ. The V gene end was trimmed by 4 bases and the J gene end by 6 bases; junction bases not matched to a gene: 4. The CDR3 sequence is CASSQGQGPGELFF. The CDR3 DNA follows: TGCGCCAGCAGCCAGGGACAGGGCCCCGGGGAGCTGTTTTTT.

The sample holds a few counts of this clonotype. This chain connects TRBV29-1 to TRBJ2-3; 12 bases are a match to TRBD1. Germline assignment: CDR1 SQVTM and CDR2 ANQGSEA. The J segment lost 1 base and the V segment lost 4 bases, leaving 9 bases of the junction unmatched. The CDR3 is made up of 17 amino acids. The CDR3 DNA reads TGCAGCGTTGCGGGGACAGGGGGCATGATTGGCACAGATACGCAGTATTTT. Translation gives CSVAGTGGMIGTDTQYF.